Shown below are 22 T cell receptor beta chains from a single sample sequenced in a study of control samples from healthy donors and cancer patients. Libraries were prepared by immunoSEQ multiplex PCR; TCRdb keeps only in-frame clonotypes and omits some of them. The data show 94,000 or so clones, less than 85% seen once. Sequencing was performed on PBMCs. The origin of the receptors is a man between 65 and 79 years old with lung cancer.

CDR3 nucleotides: TGTGCCAGTTCCGGGACAGGGGACGAAAAACTGTTTTTT. Its translation is CASSGTGDEKLFF. The V call is TRBV6-5, the J call TRBJ1-4; 10 bases map to TRBD1. This CDR3 is 13 amino acids long. Germline loops: CDR1 MNHEY, CDR2 SVGAGI. V was clipped by 9 bases and J by 8 bases; unmatched bases: 6.

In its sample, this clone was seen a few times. The CDR3 DNA reads TGTGCCAGCAGCCCACGGGGCAGGGAAGATGGCTACACCTTC. Translating gives CASSPRGREDGYTF. The chain recombines TRBV7-9 with TRBJ1-2, with TRBD1 as a possible D gene (5 bases). Between the trimmed V and J ends, which lost 5 bases and 6 bases, there was a span of 16 bases. This CDR3 is 14 amino acids long. Germline V gene data show CDR1 as SEHNR and CDR2 as FQNEAQ (reference sequence).

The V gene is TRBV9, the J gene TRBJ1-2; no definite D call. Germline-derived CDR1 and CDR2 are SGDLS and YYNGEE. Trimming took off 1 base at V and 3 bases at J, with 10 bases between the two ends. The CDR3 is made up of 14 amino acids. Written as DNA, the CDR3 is TGTGCCAGCAGCGTAACTCAGCAGGACTATGGCTACACCTTC. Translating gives CASSVTQQDYGYTF. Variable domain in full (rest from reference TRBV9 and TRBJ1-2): DSGVTQTPKHLITATGQRVTLRCSPRSGDLSVYWYQQSLDQGLQFLIQYYNGEERAKGNILERFSAQQFPDLHSELNLSSLELGDSALYFCASSVTQQDYGYTFGSGTRLTVV.

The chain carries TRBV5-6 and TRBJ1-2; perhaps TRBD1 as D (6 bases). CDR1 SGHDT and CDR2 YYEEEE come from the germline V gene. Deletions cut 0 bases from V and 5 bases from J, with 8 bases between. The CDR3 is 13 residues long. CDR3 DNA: TGTGCCAGCAGCTTGGACAGGGATTATGGCTACACCTTC. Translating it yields CASSLDRDYGYTF.

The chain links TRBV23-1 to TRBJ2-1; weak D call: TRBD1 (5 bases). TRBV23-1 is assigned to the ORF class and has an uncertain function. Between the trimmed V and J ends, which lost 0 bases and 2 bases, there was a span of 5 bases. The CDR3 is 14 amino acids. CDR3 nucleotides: TGCGCCAGCAGTCAATCCAGGGCCTACAATGAGCAGTTCTTC. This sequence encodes CASSQSRAYNEQFF.

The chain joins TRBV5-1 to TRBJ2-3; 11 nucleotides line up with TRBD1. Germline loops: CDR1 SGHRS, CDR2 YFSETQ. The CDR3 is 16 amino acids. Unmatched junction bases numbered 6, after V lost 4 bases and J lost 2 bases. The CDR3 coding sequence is TGCGCCAGCAGCCGAGGACAGGGGGCGAACACAGATACGCAGTATTTT. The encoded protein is CASSRGQGANTDTQYF.

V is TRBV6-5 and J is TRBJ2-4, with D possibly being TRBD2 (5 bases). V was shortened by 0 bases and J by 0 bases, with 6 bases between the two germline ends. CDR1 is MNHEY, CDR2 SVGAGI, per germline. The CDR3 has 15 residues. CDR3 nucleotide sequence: TGTGCCAGCAGTTACTCGGAGGTAGCCAAAAACATTCAGTACTTC. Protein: CASSYSEVAKNIQYF.

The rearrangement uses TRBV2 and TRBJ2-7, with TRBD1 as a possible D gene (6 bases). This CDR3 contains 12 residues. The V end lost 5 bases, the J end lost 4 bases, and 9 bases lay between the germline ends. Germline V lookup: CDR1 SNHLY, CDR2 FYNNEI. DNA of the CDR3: TGTGCCAGCAGTACGGACAGTTACGAGCAGTACTTC. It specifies CASSTDSYEQYF.

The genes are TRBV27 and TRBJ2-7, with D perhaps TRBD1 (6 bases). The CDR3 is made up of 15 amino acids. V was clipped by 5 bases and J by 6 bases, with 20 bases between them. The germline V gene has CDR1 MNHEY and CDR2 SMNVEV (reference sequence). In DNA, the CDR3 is TGTGCCAGCAGTCCCACTTGGGGGCAACTGGGCGAGCAGTACTTC. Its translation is CASSPTWGQLGEQYF.

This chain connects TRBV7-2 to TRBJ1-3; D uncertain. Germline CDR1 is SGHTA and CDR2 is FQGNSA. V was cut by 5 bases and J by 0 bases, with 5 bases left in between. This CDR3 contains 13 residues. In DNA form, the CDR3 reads TGTGCCAGCAGCACCTACTCTGGAAACACCATATATTTT. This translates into CASSTYSGNTIYF.

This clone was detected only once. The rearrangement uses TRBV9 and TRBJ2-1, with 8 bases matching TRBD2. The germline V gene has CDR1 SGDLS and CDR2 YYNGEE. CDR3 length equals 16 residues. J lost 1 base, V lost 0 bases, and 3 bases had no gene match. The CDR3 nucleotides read TGTGCCAGCAGCGTAGCCGGGGGGGCGTCCTACAATGAGCAGTTCTTC. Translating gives CASSVAGGASYNEQFF.

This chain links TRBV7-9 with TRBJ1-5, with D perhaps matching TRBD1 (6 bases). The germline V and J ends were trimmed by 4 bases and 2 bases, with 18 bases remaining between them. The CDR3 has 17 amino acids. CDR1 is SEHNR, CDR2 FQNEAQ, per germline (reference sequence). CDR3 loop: CASSSTGFGGGNQPQHF. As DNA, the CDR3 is TGTGCCAGCAGCTCCACCGGTTTTGGGGGCGGCAATCAGCCCCAGCATTTT.

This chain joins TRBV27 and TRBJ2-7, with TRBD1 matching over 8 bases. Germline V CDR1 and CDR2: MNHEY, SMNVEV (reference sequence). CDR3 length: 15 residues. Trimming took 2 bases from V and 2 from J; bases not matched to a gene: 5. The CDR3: CASSLGQGPAYEQYF. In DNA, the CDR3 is TGTGCCAGCAGTTTAGGACAGGGCCCCGCCTACGAGCAGTACTTC.

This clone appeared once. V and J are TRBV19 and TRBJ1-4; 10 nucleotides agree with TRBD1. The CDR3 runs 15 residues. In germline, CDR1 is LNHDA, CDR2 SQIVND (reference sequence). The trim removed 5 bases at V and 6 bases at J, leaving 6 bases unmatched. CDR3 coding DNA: TGTGCCAGTAGTGACCCCGGGACAGGGGATGAAAAACTGTTTTTT. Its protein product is CASSDPGTGDEKLFF. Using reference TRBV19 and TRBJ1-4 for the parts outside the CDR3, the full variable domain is DGGITQSPKYLFRKEGQNVTLSCEQNLNHDAMYWYRQDPGQGLRLIYYSQIVNDFQKGDIAEGYSVSREKKESFPLTVTSAQKNPTAFYLCASSDPGTGDEKLFFGSGTQLSVL.

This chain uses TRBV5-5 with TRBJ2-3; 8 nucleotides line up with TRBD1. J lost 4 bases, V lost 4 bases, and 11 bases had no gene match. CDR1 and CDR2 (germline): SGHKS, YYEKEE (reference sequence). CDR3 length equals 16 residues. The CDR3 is CASSLGQGSMADTQYF. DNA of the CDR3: TGTGCCAGCAGCCTAGGACAGGGCTCGATGGCAGATACGCAGTATTTT.

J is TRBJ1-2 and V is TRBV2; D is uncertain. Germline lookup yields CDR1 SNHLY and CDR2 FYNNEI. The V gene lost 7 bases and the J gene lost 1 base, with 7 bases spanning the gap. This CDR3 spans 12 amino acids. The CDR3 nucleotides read TGTGCCAGCATGATTCTTAACTATGGCTACACCTTC. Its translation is CASMILNYGYTF.

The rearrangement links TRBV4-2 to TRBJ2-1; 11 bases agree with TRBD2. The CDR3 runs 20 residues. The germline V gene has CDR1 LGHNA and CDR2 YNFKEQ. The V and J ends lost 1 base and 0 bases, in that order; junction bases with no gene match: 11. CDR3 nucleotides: TGTGCCAGCAGCCAAGTCCTAGCGGGGGGCCAATCCTACTCCTACAATGAGCAGTTCTTC. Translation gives CASSQVLAGGQSYSYNEQFF.

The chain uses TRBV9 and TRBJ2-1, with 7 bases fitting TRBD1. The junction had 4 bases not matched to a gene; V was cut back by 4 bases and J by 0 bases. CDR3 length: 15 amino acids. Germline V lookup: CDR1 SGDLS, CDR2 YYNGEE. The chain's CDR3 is CASSPRTGSYNEQFF. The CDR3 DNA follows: TGTGCCAGCAGCCCCCGGACAGGCTCCTACAATGAGCAGTTCTTC.

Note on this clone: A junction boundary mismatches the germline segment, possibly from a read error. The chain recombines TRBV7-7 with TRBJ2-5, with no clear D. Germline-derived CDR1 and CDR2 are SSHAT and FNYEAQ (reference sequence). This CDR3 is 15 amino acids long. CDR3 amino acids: CASSSTSGTQETQYF. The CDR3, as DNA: TGTGCTAGCAGCTCGACCTCCGGAACCCAAGAGACCCAGTACTTC.

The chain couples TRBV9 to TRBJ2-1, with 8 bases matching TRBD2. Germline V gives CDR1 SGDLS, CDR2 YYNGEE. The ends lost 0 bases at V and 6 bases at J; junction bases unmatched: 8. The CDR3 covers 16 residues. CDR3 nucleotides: TGTGCCAGCAGCGTAGAGGCGGGACTAGTTACCAATGAGCAGTTCTTC. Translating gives CASSVEAGLVTNEQFF.

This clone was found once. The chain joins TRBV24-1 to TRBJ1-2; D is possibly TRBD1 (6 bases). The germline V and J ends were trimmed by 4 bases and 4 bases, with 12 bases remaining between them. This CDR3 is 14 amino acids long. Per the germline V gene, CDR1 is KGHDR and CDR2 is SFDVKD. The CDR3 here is CATSEAGDSYGYTF. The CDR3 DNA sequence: TGTGCCACCAGTGAGGCAGGGGATAGCTATGGCTACACCTTC.

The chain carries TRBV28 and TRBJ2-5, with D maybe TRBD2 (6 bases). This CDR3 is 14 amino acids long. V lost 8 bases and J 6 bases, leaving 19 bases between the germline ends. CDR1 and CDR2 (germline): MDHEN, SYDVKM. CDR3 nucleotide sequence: TGTGCCAGCGGGGGGACCTCAGCTGTTAAGACCCAGTACTTC. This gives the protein CASGGTSAVKTQYF.